This TCR beta chain was captured in a study of glioma-infiltrating T cells. Background on the study: Samples included WHO grade II oligodendrogliomas or astrocytomas and initial-diagnosis grade IV glioblastomas. Presurgical dexamethasone in glioma patients lasted six or fewer days. Study results and limitations: Tissue and blood shared very few CDR3 sequences. Shared blood CDR3 signature motifs marked patients with low tissue-blood divergence.

On this clonotype: Its specificity is not known.

There are 13 residues in the CDR3. The V gene lost 6 bases and the J gene lost 4 bases, with 12 bases spanning the gap. Amplification of TCR alpha and beta CDR3 regions from RNA used iRepertoire nested multiplex PCR. In TCRdb, the multiplex PCR reads were re-called with MiXCR into one record per CDR3 protein. The top ten hold 12% of the sample, which has fewer than 500,000 distinct CDR3 sequences, around 45% seen once. This sequence joins TRBV12-3 or TRBV12-4 and TRBJ1-2; tentative D call: TRBD1 (5 bases). The sequence was collected from a human donor with low-grade glioma or glioblastoma, undergoing nonglioma brain surgery, or in good health (not recorded which). Source material: glioma tissue, nonneoplastic brain tissue, or PBMCs (not recorded which). The CDR3 region is CASRRGWGYGYTF. The CDR3 bases are TGTGCCAGCAGAAGGGGCTGGGGCTATGGCTACACCTTC.